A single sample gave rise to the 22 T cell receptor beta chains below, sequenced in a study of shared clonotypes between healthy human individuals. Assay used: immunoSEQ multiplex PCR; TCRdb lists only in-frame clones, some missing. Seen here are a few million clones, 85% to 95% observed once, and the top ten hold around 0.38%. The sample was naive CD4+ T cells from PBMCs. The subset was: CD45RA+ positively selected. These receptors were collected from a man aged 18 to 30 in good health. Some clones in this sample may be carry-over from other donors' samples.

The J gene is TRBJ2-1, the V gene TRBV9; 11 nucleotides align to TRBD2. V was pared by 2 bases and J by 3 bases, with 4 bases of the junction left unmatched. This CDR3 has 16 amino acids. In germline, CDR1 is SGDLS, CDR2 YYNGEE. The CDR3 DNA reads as TGTGCCAGCAGCGTCCCCGGGACTAGCGGCTACAATGAGCAGTTCTTC. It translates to CASSVPGTSGYNEQFF.

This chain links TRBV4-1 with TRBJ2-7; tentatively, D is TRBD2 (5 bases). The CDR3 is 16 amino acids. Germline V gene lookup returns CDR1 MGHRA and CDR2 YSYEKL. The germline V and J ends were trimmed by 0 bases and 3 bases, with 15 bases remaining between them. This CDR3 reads CASSQDRSLGGYEQYF. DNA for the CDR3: TGCGCCAGCAGCCAAGATCGGTCCCTAGGAGGCTACGAGCAGTACTTC.

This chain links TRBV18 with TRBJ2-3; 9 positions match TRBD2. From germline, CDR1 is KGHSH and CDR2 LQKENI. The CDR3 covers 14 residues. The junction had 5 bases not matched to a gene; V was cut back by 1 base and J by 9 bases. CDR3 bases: TGTGCCAGCTCACCACAGGGGCTAGCGGGGACGCAGTATTTT. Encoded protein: CASSPQGLAGTQYF. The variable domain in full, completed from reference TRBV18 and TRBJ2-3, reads NAGVMQNPRHLVRRRGQEARLRCSPMKGHSHVYWYRQLPEEGLKFMVYLQKENIIDESGMPKERFSAEFPKEGPSILRIQQVVRGDSAAYFCASSPQGLAGTQYFGPGTRLTVL.

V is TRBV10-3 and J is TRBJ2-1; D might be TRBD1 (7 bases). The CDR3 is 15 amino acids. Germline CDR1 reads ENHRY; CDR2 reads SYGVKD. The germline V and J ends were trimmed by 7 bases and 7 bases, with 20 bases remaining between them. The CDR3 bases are TGTGCCATCAAAGGCCCCCCAGGGGGGAGGAATGAGCAGTTCTTC. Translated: CAIKGPPGGRNEQFF.

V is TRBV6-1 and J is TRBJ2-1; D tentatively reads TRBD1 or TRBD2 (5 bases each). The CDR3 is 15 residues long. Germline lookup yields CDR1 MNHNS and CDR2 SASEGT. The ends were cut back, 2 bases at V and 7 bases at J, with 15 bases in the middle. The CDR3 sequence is CASSEKGRGVNEQFF. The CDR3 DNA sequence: TGTGCCAGCAGTGAAAAGGGACGGGGAGTGAATGAGCAGTTCTTC.

In DNA form, the CDR3 reads TGCGCCAGCAGCGAGATGACTAGCGGGACCCCGGCGACCCAGTACTTC. Residues: CASSEMTSGTPATQYF. The chain recombines TRBV4-1 with TRBJ2-5, with 11 bases identical to TRBD2. Germline assignment: CDR1 MGHRA and CDR2 YSYEKL. After removal of 5 bases from V and 7 bases from J, the junction contained 12 bases not matched to a gene. The CDR3 loop spans 16 amino acids.

The CDR3 here is CASSEDFYQPQHF. CDR3 bases: TGTGCCAGCAGTGAGGACTTTTATCAGCCCCAGCATTTT. The V call is TRBV6-5, the J call TRBJ1-5; unclear D gene. V shed 5 bases and J shed 5 bases, with 10 bases lying between them. The CDR3 spans 13 residues. CDR1 and CDR2 from the germline V gene are MNHEY and SVGAGI.

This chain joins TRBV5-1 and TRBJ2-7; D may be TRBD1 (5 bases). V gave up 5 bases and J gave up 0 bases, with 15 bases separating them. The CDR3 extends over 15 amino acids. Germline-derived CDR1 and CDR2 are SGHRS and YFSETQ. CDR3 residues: CASSLDSYSSYEQYF. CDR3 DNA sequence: TGCGCCAGCAGTCTCGACAGTTACAGCTCCTACGAGCAGTACTTC. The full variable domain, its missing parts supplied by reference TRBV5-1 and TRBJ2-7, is KAGVTQTPRYLIKTRGQQVTLSCSPISGHRSVSWYQQTPGQGLQFLFEYFSETQRNKGNFPGRFSGRQFSNSRSEMNVSTLELGDSALYLCASSLDSYSSYEQYFGPGTRLTVT.

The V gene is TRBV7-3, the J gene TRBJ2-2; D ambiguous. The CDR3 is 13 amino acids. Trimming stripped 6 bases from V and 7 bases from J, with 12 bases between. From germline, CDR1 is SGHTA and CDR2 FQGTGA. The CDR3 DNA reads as TGTGCCAGCAGTCCGTTCATCGACGGGGAGCTGTTTTTT. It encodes CASSPFIDGELFF. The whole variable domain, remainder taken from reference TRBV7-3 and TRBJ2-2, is GAGVSQTPSNKVTEKGKYVELRCDPISGHTALYWYRQSLGQGPEFLIYFQGTGAADDSGLPNDRFFAVRPEGSVSTLKIQRTERGDSAVYLCASSPFIDGELFFGEGSRLTVL.

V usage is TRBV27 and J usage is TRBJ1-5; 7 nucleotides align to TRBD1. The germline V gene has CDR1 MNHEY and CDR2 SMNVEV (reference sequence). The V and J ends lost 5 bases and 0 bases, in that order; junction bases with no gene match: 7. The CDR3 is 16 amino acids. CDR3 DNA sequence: TGTGCCAGCAGTACTTCACAGGGGTATAGCAATCAGCCCCAGCATTTT. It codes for CASSTSQGYSNQPQHF.

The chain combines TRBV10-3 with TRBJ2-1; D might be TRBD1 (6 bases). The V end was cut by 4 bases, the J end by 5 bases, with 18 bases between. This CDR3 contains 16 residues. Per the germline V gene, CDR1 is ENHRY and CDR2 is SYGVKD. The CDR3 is CAISVGGLGENNEQFF. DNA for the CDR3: TGTGCCATCAGTGTTGGGGGCCTCGGTGAAAACAATGAGCAGTTCTTC.

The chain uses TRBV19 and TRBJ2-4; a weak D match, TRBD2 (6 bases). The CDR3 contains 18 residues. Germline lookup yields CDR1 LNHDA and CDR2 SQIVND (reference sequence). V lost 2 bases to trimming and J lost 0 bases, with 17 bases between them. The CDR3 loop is CASSIRGSGDRAKNIQYF. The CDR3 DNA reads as TGTGCCAGTAGTATAAGGGGTTCGGGGGACCGAGCCAAAAACATTCAGTACTTC.

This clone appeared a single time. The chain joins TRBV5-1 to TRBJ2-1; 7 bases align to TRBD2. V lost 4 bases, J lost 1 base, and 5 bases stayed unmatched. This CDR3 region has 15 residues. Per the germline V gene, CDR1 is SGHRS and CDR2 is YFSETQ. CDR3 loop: CASSRGDLSYNEQFF. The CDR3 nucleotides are TGCGCCAGCAGCCGGGGGGATCTTTCCTACAATGAGCAGTTCTTC.

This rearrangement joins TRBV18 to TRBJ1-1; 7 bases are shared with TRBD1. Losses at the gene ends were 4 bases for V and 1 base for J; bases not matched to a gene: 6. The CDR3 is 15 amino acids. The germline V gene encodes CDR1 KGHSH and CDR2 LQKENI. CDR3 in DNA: TGTGCCAGCTCACTAGGGGGCTATAGGAACACTGAAGCTTTCTTT. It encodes CASSLGGYRNTEAFF.

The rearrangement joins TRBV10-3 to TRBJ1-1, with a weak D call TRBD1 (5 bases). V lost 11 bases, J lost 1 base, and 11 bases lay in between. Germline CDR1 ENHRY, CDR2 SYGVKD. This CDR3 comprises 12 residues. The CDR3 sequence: CALRGENTEAFF. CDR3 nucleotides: TGTGCCCTCCGGGGGGAGAACACTGAAGCTTTCTTT.

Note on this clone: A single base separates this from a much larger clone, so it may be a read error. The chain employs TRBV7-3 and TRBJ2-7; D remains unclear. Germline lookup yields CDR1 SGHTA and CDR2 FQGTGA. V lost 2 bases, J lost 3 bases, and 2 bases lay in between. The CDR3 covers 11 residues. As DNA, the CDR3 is TGTGCCAGCAGCTTAGTCTACGAGCAGTACTTC. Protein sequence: CASSLVYEQYF.

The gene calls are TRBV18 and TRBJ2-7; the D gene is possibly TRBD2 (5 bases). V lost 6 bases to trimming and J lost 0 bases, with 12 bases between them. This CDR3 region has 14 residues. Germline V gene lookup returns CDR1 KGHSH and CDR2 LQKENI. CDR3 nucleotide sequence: TGTGCCAGCTCGGAGGCCGGGTACTCCTACGAGCAGTACTTC. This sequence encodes CASSEAGYSYEQYF.

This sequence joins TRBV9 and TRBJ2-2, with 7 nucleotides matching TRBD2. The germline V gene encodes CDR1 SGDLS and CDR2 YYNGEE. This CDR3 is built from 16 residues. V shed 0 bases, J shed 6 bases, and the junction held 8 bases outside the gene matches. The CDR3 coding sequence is TGTGCCAGCAGCGTAGTCCCAGCGGGATTGGCCGGGGAGCTGTTTTTT. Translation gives CASSVVPAGLAGELFF.

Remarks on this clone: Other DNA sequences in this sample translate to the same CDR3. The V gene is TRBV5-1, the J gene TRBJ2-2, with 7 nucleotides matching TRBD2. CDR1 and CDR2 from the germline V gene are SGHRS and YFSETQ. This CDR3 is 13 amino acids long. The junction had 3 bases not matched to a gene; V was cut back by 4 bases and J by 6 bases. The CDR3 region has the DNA TGCGCCAGCAGCCTCCGGGGGGCCGGGGAGCTGTTTTTT. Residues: CASSLRGAGELFF.

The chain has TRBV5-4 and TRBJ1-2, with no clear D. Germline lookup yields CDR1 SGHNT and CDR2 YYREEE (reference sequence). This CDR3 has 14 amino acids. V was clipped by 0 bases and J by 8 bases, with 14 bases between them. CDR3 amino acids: CASSLAAGLRGYTF. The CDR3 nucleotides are TGTGCCAGCAGCTTGGCGGCAGGCCTAAGGGGCTACACCTTC.

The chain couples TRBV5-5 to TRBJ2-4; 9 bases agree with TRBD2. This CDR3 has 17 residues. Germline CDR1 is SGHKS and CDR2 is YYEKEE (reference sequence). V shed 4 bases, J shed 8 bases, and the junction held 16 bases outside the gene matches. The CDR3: CASSHSLAGVFAYIQYF. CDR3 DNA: TGTGCCAGCAGCCACTCGTTAGCGGGAGTCTTTGCGTACATTCAGTACTTC.

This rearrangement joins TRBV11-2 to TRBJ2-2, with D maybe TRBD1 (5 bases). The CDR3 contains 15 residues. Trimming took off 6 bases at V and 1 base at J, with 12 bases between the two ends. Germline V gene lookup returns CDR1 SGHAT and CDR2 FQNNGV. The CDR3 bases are TGTGCCAGCAGAGGAAGGGGCTGGAACACCGGGGAGCTGTTTTTT. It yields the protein CASRGRGWNTGELFF.